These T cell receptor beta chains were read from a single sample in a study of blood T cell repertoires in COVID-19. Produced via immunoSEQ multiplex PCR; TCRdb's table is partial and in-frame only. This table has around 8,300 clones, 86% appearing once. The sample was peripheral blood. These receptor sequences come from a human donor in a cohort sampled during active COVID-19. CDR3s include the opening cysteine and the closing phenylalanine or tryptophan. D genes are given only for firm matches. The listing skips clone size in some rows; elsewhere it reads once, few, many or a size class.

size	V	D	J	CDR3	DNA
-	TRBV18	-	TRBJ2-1	CASSPDISYNEQFF	TGTGCCAGCTCACCGGACATCTCCTACAATGAGCAGTTCTTC
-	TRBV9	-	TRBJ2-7	CASSVSWISAYEQYF	TGTGCCAGCAGCGTGAGCTGGATTAGCGCCTACGAGCAGTACTTC
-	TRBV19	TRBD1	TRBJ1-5	CASSRQGAGQPQHF	TGTGCCAGTAGCAGACAGGGGGCGGGCCAGCCCCAGCATTTT
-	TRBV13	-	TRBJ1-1	CASSDTLNTEAFF	TGTGCCAGCAGCGACACCTTGAACACTGAAGCTTTCTTT
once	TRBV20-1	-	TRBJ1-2	CSASSNYGYTF	TGCAGTGCTTCCTCTAACTATGGCTACACCTTC
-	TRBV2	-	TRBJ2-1	CASSRVADEQFF	TGTGCCAGCAGCAGGGTAGCCGATGAGCAGTTCTTC
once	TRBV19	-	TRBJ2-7	CASSRPGPGNEQYF	TGTGCCAGTAGTCGACCGGGCCCGGGAAACGAGCAGTACTTC
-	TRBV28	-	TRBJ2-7	CASRTQDWSYEQYF	TGTGCCAGCAGGACCCAAGACTGGTCCTACGAGCAGTACTTC
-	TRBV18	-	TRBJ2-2	CASSPSGPRSTGELFF	TGTGCCAGCTCACCTTCTGGGCCCCGGTCGACCGGGGAGCTGTTTTTT
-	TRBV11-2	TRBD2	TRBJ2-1	CASSLRQREYNEQFF	TGTGCCAGCAGCTTAAGGCAGCGGGAGTACAATGAGCAGTTCTTC
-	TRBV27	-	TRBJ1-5	CASSLSGGSNQPQHF	TGTGCCAGCAGTTTATCGGGGGGTAGCAATCAGCCCCAGCATTTT
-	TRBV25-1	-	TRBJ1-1	CASSARTEMNTEAFF	TGTGCCAGCAGTGCCCGGACAGAAATGAACACTGAAGCTTTCTTT
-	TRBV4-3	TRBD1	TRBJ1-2	CASSQAPRRGPQYGYTF	TGCGCCAGCAGCCAAGCCCCACGGAGGGGGCCTCAGTATGGCTACACCTTC
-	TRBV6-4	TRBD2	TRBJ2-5	CASSDSAGAGETQYF	TGTGCCAGCAGTGACTCAGCGGGGGCAGGAGAGACCCAGTACTTC
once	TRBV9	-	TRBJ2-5	CASSEGSRGMVETQYF	TGTGCCAGCAGCGAGGGCTCTAGGGGGATGGTTGAGACCCAGTACTTC
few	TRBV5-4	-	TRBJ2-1	CASSLDTVILYNEQFF	TGTGCCAGCAGCTTGGATACGGTAATCCTCTACAATGAGCAGTTCTTC
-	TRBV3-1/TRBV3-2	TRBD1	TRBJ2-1	CASSQGRGGGEQFF	TGTGCCAGCAGCCAAGGCCGAGGGGGCGGTGAGCAGTTCTTC
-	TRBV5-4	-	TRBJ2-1	CASSKVHQGLSYNEQFF	TGTGCCAGCAGCAAGGTGCATCAGGGACTCTCCTACAATGAGCAGTTCTTC
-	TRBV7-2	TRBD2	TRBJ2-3	CASSLYAVAGSGTDTQYF	TGTGCCAGCAGCTTATACGCCGTAGCGGGAAGCGGCACAGATACGCAGTATTTT
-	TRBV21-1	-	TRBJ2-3	CASNLNLGLAGFDTSTDTQYF	TGTGCCAGCAATCTCAACTTGGGACTAGCGGGATTCGACACTAGCACAGATACGCAGTATTTT
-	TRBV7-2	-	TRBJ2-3	CASSLGGLATQYF	TGTGCCAGCAGCTTAGGGGGGCTTGCGACGCAGTATTTT
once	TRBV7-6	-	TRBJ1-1	CASSLGGQNTEAFF	TGTGCCAGCAGCTTAGGGGGCCAGAACACTGAAGCTTTCTTT
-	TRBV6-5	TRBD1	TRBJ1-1	CASSYSGQGSEAFF	TGTGCCAGCAGTTACTCCGGACAGGGGTCCGAGGCTTTCTTT
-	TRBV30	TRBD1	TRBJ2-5	CAWNPGGETQYF	TGTGCCTGGAACCCAGGGGGAGAGACCCAGTACTTC
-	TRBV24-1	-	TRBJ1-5	CATSDYTRNQPQHF	TGTGCCACCAGTGATTACACCCGCAATCAGCCCCAGCATTTT
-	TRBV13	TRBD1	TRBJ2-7	CASSSFGTGNEQYF	TGTGCCAGCAGCTCGTTTGGGACAGGAAACGAGCAGTACTTC
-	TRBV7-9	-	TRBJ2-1	CASSPANEQFF	TGTGCCAGCAGTCCCGCGAATGAGCAGTTCTTC